The 13 T cell receptor beta chains given below trace back to one sample, sequenced in a study of identical twins. TCRdb reprocessed the 5' RACE reads via MiXCR and lists one record per CDR3 protein. The sample contains approximately 600,000 distinct CDR3 sequences, 9.5% to 10% of which appear only once. These data were also filed under a second study, of yellow fever vaccine responses in identical twins.

Sequenced: PBMCs. These TCRs come from a woman under 30 in good health.

This clonotype was observed a handful of times. The chain combines TRBV5-1 with TRBJ2-1; 7 bases align to TRBD2. Germline V gene data show CDR1 as SGHRS and CDR2 as YFSETQ. V dropped 4 bases and J dropped 3; count of bases not matched to a gene: 4. The CDR3 length is 14 residues. The DNA for the CDR3 is TGCGCCAGCAGCCCCCCTAGCGGCTACAATGAGCAGTTCTTC. This encodes CASSPPSGYNEQFF.

This chain connects TRBV7-2 to TRBJ2-1, with TRBD2 matching over 9 bases. CDR3 length: 15 amino acids. Trimming took 5 bases from V and 5 from J; bases not matched to a gene: 7. Germline values: CDR1 SGHTA, CDR2 FQGNSA. CDR3 nucleotide sequence: TGTGCCAGCAGCCAAAGCGGGGGGCACAACAATGAGCAGTTCTTC. Its protein product is CASSQSGGHNNEQFF.

V gene TRBV5-5 combines with J gene TRBJ1-2; 10 positions agree with TRBD1. The CDR3 extends over 14 amino acids. J lost 7 bases, V lost 3 bases, and 6 bases had no gene match. CDR1 is SGHKS and CDR2 is YYEKEE in the germline V gene (reference sequence). CDR3 sequence reads: CASSYDRGRGGYTF. The DNA for the CDR3 is TGTGCCAGCAGCTATGACAGGGGGCGCGGTGGCTACACCTTC.

The chain combines TRBV5-1 with TRBJ1-6; no clear D gene. CDR3 length: 15 amino acids. Germline values: CDR1 SGHRS, CDR2 YFSETQ. Trimming removed 2 bases from V and 4 bases from J, with 10 bases in between. The CDR3 DNA reads as TGCGCCAGCAGCTTCCAGACTGGGTATAATTCACCCCTCCACTTT. Translation gives CASSFQTGYNSPLHF.

This rearrangement joins TRBV4-2 to TRBJ2-1; 8 nucleotides line up with TRBD2. V lost 8 bases, J lost 4 bases, and 10 bases stayed unmatched. Per the germline V gene, CDR1 is LGHNA and CDR2 is YNFKEQ. The CDR3 spans 15 residues. The CDR3 DNA is TGTGCCAGCTATAAATCGGGGGGGCCATACAATGAGCAGTTCTTC. Amino acid sequence: CASYKSGGPYNEQFF.

V gene TRBV30 combines with J gene TRBJ1-1; D gene ambiguous. Trimming pared 2 bases from V and 6 bases from J, leaving 7 bases between. Germline assignment: CDR1 GTSNPN and CDR2 SVGIG (reference sequence). This CDR3 spans 11 amino acids. The CDR3: CAWSLRAEAFF. CDR3 in DNA: TGTGCCTGGAGTCTTAGGGCTGAAGCTTTCTTT.

Only a few counts were recorded for this clonotype. The chain uses TRBV20-1 and TRBJ2-3; TRBD1 aligns across 8 bases. The CDR3 sequence is 18 residues long. After removal of 0 bases from V and 4 bases from J, the junction contained 15 bases not matched to a gene. Germline lookup yields CDR1 DFQATT and CDR2 SNEGSKA (reference sequence). The CDR3 nucleotides read TGCAGTGCTAGAGACATTGGCGCCCCACAGGGGGACCCAGATACGCAGTATTTT. Protein sequence: CSARDIGAPQGDPDTQYF.

The chain recombines TRBV10-2 with TRBJ2-1; 11 positions agree with TRBD1. The J segment lost 4 bases and the V segment lost 9 bases, leaving 8 bases of the junction unmatched. CDR1 WSHSY and CDR2 SAAADI come from the germline V gene. The CDR3 is made up of 15 amino acids. The CDR3 DNA is TGCGCCAGTACATCCGGGACAGGGGGGTACAATGAGCAGTTCTTC. It translates to CASTSGTGGYNEQFF.

This clonotype was seen many times. J is TRBJ1-1 and V is TRBV9; a weak D match, TRBD1 (5 bases). CDR3 length: 15 amino acids. Trimming left V 2 bases short and J 0 bases short, with 11 bases between. CDR1 and CDR2 (germline): SGDLS, YYNGEE. In DNA, the CDR3 is TGTGCCAGCAGCGTTTCAGGGTCCATGAACACTGAAGCTTTCTTT. Translation: CASSVSGSMNTEAFF.

This clonotype was seen only a few times. V usage is TRBV7-9 and J usage is TRBJ2-1; 9 nucleotides agree with TRBD1. Germline trimming cut 1 base from V and 9 bases from J; bases unmatched to any gene: 7. Germline V gene lookup returns CDR1 SEHNR and CDR2 FQNEAQ (reference sequence). The CDR3 extends over 15 amino acids. For the CDR3, the DNA is TGTGCCAGCAGCTTAGTACAGGGGGCGCAAAGTGAGCAGTTCTTC. Its protein is CASSLVQGAQSEQFF.

This clonotype was detected many times. At one of its ends the junction is not consistent with the germline gene, which may arise from a read error. This chain connects TRBV29-1 to TRBJ2-1; TRBD1 agrees at 7 bases. Germline V gives CDR1 SQVTM, CDR2 ANQGSEA. The CDR3 sequence is 16 residues long. In DNA, the CDR3 is TGCAGCGTTGAAGAGGGGAGTAGGGGGCGAAGGAATGGGCAGTTCTTC. Residues: CSVEEGSRGRRNGQFF.

The chain joins TRBV11-3 to TRBJ2-1; D is possibly TRBD2 (6 bases). Trimming pared 2 bases from V and 4 bases from J, leaving 12 bases between. The CDR3 is made up of 15 amino acids. CDR1 is SGHNT, CDR2 YENEEA, per germline. The CDR3 protein is CASSLREGRYNEQFF. CDR3 in DNA: TGTGCCAGCAGCTTACGAGAGGGGAGGTACAATGAGCAGTTCTTC.

This clonotype was recorded a few times. V gene TRBV11-2 combines with J gene TRBJ2-3; 9 bases are shared with TRBD2. The J segment lost 2 bases and the V segment lost 5 bases, leaving 14 bases of the junction unmatched. This CDR3 has 18 amino acids. Germline CDR1 SGHAT, CDR2 FQNNGV. CDR3 sequence reads: CASSRQSGGRLTTDTQYF. For the CDR3, the DNA is TGTGCCAGCAGCCGACAAAGCGGGGGGCGACTCACCACAGATACGCAGTATTTT.